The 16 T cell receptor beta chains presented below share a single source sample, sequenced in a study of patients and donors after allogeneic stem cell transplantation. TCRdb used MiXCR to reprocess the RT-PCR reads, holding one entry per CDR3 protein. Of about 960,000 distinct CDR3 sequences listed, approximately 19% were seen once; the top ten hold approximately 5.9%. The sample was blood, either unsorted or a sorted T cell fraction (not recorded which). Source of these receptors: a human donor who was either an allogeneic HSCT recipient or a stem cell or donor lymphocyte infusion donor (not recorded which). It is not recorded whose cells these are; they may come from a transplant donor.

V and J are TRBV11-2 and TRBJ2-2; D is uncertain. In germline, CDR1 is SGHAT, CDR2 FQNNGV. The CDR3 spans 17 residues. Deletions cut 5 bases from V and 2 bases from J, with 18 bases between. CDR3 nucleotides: TGTGCCAGCAGCCCATTCCGTCCAGACCTTAACACCGGGGAGCTGTTTTTT. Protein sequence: CASSPFRPDLNTGELFF.

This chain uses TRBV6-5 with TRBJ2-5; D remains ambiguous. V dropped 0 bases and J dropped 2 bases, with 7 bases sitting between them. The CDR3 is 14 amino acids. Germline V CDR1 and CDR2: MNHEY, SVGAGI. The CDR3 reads CASSYSASQETQYF. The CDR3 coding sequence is TGTGCCAGCAGTTACTCGGCGTCACAAGAGACCCAGTACTTC.

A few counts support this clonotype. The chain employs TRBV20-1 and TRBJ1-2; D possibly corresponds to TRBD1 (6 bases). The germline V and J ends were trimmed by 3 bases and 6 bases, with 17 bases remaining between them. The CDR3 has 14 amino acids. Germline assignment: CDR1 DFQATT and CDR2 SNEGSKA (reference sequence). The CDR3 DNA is TGCAGTGCTAGTGCTCCGAAGGGGGAAAATGGCTACACCTTC. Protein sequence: CSASAPKGENGYTF.

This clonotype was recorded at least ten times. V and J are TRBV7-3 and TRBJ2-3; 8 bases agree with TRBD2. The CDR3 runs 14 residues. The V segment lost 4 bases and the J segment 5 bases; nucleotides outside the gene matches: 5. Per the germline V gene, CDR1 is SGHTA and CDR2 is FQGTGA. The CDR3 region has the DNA TGTGCCAGCAGCTCAGGACTAGCTGGAGATACGCAGTATTTT. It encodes CASSSGLAGDTQYF.

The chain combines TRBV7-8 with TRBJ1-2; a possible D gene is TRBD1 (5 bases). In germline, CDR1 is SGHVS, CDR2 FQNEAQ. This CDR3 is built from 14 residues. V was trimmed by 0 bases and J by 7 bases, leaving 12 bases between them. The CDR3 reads CASSLAPGSSGYTF. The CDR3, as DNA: TGTGCCAGCAGCTTAGCGCCAGGGTCGTCTGGCTACACCTTC.

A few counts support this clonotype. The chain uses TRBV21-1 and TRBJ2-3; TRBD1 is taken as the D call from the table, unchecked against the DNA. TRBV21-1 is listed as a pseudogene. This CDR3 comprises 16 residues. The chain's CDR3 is CASSPEGGAESDTQYF. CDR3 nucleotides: TGTGCCAGCAGCCCGGAAGGCGGGGCGGAATCAGATACGCAGTATTTT.

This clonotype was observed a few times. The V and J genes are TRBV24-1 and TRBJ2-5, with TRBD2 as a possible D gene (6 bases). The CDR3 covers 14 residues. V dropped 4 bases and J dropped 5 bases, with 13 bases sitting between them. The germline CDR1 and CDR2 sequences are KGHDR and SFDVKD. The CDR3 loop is CATSDPGTHETQYF. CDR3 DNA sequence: TGTGCCACCAGTGACCCCGGGACTCACGAGACCCAGTACTTC.

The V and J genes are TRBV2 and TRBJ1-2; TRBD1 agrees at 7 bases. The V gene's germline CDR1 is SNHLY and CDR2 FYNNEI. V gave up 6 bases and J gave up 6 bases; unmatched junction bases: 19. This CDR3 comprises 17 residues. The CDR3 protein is CASSETYTQTGVDGYTF. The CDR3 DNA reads TGTGCCAGCAGCGAAACTTACACGCAAACAGGGGTGGATGGCTACACCTTC.

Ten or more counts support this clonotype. The CDR3 protein is CASSLVSGQETQYF. The CDR3 DNA reads as TGTGCCAGCAGCTTAGTTTCGGGCCAAGAGACCCAGTACTTC. The J gene is TRBJ2-5, the V gene TRBV7-9; no firm D call. With 1 base removed from V and 1 base from J, the gap between germline ends came to 7 bases. The CDR3 runs to 14 residues. Germline CDR1 reads SEHNR; CDR2 reads FQNEAQ (reference sequence).

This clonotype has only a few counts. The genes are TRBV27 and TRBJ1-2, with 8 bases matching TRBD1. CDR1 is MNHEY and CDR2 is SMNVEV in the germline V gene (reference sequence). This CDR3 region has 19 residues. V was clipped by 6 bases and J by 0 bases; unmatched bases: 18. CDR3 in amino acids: CASRPGQGPTSQPNYGYTF. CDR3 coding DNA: TGTGCCAGCAGACCCGGACAGGGTCCGACCTCCCAACCTAACTATGGCTACACCTTC.

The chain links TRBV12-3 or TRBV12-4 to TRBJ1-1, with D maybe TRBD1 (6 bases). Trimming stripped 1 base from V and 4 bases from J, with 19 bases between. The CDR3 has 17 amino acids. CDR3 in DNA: TGTGCCAGCAGTTTAGTTTGGGGGCGCGGGGCTGGCACTGAAGCTTTCTTT. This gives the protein CASSLVWGRGAGTEAFF.

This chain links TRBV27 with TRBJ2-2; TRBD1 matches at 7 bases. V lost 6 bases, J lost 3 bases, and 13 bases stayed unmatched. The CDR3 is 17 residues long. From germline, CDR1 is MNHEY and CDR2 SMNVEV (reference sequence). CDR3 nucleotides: TGTGCCAGCAGGAACCTGGGACAGTCCCTGGACACCGGGGAGCTGTTTTTT. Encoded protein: CASRNLGQSLDTGELFF.

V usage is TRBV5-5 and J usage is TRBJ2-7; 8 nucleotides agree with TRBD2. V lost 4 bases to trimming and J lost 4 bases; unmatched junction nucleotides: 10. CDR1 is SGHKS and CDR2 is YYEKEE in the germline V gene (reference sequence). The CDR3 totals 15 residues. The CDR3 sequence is CASSPTGTRGYEQYF. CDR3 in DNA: TGTGCCAGCAGCCCCACGGGGACTAGGGGTTACGAGCAGTACTTC.

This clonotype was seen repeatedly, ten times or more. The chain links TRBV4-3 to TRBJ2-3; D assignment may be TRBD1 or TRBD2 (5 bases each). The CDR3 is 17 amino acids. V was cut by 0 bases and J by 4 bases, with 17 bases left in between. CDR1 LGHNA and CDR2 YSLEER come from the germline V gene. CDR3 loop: CASSQELRDTRADTQYF. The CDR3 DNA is TGCGCCAGCAGCCAAGAGCTCAGGGATACTAGGGCAGATACGCAGTATTTT.

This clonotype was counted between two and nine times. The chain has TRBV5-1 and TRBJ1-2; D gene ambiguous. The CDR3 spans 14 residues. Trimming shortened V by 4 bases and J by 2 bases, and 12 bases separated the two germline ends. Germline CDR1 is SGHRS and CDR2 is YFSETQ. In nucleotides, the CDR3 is TGCGCCAGCAGCCCCCGGACGAGAAACTATGGCTACACCTTC. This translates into CASSPRTRNYGYTF.

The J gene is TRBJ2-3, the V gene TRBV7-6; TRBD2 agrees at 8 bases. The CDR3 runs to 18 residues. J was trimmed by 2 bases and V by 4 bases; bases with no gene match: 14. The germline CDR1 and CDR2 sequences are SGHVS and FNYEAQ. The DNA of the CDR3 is TGTGCCAGCAGCTCGCGGGACGGCGTTAGCGGGGCCACAGATACGCAGTATTTT. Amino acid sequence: CASSSRDGVSGATDTQYF. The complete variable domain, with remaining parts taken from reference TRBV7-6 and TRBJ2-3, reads GAGVSQSPRYKVTKRGQDVALRCDPISGHVSLYWYRQALGQGPEFLTYFNYEAQQDKSGLPNDRFSAERPEGSISTLTIQRTEQRDSAMYRCASSSRDGVSGATDTQYFGPGTRLTVL.